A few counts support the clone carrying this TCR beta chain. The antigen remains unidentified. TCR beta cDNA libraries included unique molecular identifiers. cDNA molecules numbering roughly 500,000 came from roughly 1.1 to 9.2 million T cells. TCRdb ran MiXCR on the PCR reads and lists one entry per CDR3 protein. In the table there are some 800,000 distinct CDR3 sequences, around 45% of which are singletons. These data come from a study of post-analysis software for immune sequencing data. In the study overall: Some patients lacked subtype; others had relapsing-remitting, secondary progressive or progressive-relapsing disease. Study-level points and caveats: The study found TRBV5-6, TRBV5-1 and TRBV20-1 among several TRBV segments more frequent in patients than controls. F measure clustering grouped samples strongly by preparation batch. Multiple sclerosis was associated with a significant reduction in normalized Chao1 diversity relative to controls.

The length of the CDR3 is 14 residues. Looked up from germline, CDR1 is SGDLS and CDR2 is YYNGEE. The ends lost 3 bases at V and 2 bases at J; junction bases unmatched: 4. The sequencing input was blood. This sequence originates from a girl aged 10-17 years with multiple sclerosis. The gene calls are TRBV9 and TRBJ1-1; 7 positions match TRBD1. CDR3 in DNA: TGTGCCAGCAGCGGGGGACAGTTAAACACTGAAGCTTTCTTT. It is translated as CASSGGQLNTEAFF.